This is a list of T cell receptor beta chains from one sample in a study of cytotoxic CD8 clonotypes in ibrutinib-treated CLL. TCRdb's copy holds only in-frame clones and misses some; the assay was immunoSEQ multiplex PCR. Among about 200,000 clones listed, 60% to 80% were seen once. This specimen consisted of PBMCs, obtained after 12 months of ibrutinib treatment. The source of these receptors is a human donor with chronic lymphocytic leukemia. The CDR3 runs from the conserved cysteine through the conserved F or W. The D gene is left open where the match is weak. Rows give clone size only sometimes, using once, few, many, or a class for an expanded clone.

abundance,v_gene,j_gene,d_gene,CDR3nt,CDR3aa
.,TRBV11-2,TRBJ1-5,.,TGTGCCAGCAGCTTGTCACCGCTGAATCAGCCCCAGCATTTT,CASSLSPLNQPQHF
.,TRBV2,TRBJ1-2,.,TGTGCCAGCAGAAGTACACCCTATGGCTACACCTTC,CASRSTPYGYTF
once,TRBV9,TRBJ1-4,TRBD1,TGTGCCAGCAGCGGGTCGGACAGGGGCGAGGAAAAACTGTTTTTT,CASSGSDRGEEKLFF
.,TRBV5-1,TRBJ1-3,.,TGCGCCAGCAGCTTTGCGGAGTCAAACACCATATATTTT,CASSFAESNTIYF
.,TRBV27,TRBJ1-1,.,TGTGCCAGCAGTTCCCCCCGTGAAGCTTTCTTT,CASSSPREAFF
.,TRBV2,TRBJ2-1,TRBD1,TGTGCCAGCAGCGGGACAGGGGGTTTCTACAATGAGCAGTTCTTC,CASSGTGGFYNEQFF
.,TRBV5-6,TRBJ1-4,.,TGTGCCAGCAGCTTCTCGGCGGGGAGTAATGAAAAACTGTTTTTT,CASSFSAGSNEKLFF
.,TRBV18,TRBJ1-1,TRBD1,TGTGCCAGCTCACCCTCTTCACCGGGACAGACGAACACTGAAGCTTTCTTT,CASSPSSPGQTNTEAFF
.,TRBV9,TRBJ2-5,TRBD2,TGTGCCAGCAGCGTAGGACTAGCGGGAGCGGAAGAGACCCAGTACTTC,CASSVGLAGAEETQYF
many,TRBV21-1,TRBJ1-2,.,TGTGCCGGTCCCGAGGGAGACTATGGCTACACCTTC,CAGPEGDYGYTF
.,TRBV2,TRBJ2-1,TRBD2,TGTGCCAGCAACCAATTTGGGAGTAGCGGGAGCTCCTACAATGAGCAGTTCTTC,CASNQFGSSGSSYNEQFF
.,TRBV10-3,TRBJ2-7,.,TGTGCCATCAGTGGTGGCGAGCGGGTAGCCTACGAGCAGTACTTC,CAISGGERVAYEQYF
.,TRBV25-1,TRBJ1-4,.,TGTGCCAGCTCAGTGGTGGGGTCGGAAAAACTGTTTTTT,CASSVVGSEKLFF
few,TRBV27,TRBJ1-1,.,TGTGCCACCTCAGTGGGGTTGAAAGCTTTCTTT,CATSVGLKAFF
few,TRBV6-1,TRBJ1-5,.,TGTGCCACCGTCCAGGCGGGGAGGCAGCCCCAGCATTTT,CATVQAGRQPQHF
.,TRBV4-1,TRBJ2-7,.,TGCGCCAGCAGCCCGACCGGGTCCTACGAGCAGTACTTC,CASSPTGSYEQYF
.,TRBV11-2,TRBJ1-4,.,TGTGCCAGCAGCTTAGATGGCAGGGACAATGAAAAACTGTTTTTT,CASSLDGRDNEKLFF
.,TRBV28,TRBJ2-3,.,TGTGTCACAGGGAGGGCAGATACGCAGTATTTT,CVTGRADTQYF
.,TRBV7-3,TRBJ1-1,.,TGTGCCAGCAGCCAAACAGGGCGGACTGAAGCTTTCTTT,CASSQTGRTEAFF
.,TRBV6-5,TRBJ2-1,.,TGTGCCAGCAGTTACTCTGGGACCGCCGATTACAATGAGCAGTTCTTC,CASSYSGTADYNEQFF
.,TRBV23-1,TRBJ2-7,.,TGCGCCAGCAGCCACATTAGGCCAGGACAGCCAAGACCCTACGAGCAGTACTTC,CASSHIRPGQPRPYEQYF
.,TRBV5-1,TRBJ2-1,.,TGCGCCAGCAGCTTGGATCCGGGGCCACCCTACAATGAGCAGTTCTTC,CASSLDPGPPYNEQFF
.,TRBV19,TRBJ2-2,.,TGTGCCAGTAGTATGAGCAGAAACACCGGGGAGCTGTTTTTT,CASSMSRNTGELFF
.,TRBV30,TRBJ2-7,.,TGTGCCTGGGAAGGGGGTGCCTACGAGCAGTACTTC,CAWEGGAYEQYF
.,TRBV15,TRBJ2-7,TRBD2,TGTGCCACCAGCAGAGATCCGGGGACTAGCGACCACACCTACGAGCAGTACTTC,CATSRDPGTSDHTYEQYF
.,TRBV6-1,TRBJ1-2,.,TGTGCCAGCAGTGAGCAGCCTAACTATGGCTACACCTTC,CASSEQPNYGYTF
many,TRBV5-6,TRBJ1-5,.,TGTGCCAGCAGCTCCGCGTACGACCGGGGGCCCCAGCATTTT,CASSSAYDRGPQHF
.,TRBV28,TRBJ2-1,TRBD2,TGTGCCAGCAGCCTCCTAGCGGTGGGCTCCTACAATGAGCAGTTCTTC,CASSLLAVGSYNEQFF
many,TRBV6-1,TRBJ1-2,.,TGTGCCAGCAGTGATGGGGGAGCTAACTATGGCTACACCTTC,CASSDGGANYGYTF
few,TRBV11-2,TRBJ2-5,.,TGTGCCAGCAGCCAACAGGGTCCGGGTCGTTCGGGGTCGGGGACCCAGTACTTC,CASSQQGPGRSGSGTQYF
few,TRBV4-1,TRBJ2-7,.,TGCGCCAGCAGCCAAGATCTAGGGGGAGAGACCTACGAGCAGTACTTC,CASSQDLGGETYEQYF
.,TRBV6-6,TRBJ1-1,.,TGTGCCAGCAGCCCCGAGGGAGCTTTCTTT,CASSPEGAFF
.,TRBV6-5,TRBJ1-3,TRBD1,TGTGCCAGCAGTCGATCGGGACAGGGAATGAACACCATATATTTT,CASSRSGQGMNTIYF
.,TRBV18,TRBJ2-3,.,TGTGCCAGCTCACCACAATACACAGATACGCAGTATTTT,CASSPQYTDTQYF
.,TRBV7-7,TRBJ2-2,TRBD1,TGTGCTAGCAGCCCGACAGGGGGGACGAACACCGGGGAGCTGTTTTTT,CASSPTGGTNTGELFF
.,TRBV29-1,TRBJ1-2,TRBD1,TGCAGCGCTCCTGAACTGGACAGGGAGGGGTATGGCTACACCTTC,CSAPELDREGYGYTF
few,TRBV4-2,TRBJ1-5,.,TGTGCCAGCAGCCAAGGAAGAATCCGGGAGGGCAATCAGCCCCAGCATTTT,CASSQGRIREGNQPQHF
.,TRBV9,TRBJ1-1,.,TGTGCCAGCAGCGTACGAGACAGGTATAGGAACACTGAAGCTTTCTTT,CASSVRDRYRNTEAFF
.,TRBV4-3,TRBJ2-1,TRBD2,TGCGCCAGCAGCCAAGATAGCGGGATTTTCCCTAGCTCCTACAATGAGCAGTTCTTC,CASSQDSGIFPSSYNEQFF
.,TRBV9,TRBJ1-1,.,TGTGCCAGCAGTGATTTACGGGTCACTGAAGCTTTCTTT,CASSDLRVTEAFF
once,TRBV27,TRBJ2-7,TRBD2,TGTGCCAGCAGTCCCCGGGAGGGAAGCTCCTACGAGCAGTACTTC,CASSPREGSSYEQYF
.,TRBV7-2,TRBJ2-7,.,TGTGCCAGCAGCTTGCACGGGCGAGGCTACGAGCAGTACTTC,CASSLHGRGYEQYF
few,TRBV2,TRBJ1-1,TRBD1,TGTGCCAGCATAGGACAGGGTCTTTCGAGCACTGAAGCTTTCTTT,CASIGQGLSSTEAFF
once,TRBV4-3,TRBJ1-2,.,TGCGCCAGCAGCCAAGGGTTGGGGGACGGCTACACCTTC,CASSQGLGDGYTF
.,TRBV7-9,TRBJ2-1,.,TGTGCCATAACTAGCTCGGGATGGGATGAGCAGTTCTTC,CAITSSGWDEQFF
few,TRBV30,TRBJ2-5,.,TGTGCCTGGAGTACTAGGTCGGAGACCCAGTACTTC,CAWSTRSETQYF
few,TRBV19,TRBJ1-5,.,TGTGCCAGTAGTCGGCAGGAGAATCAGCCCCAGCATTTT,CASSRQENQPQHF
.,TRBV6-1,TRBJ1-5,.,TGTGCCAGCAGTGAAAGAATGGGTTCAAGCAATCAGCCCCAGCATTTT,CASSERMGSSNQPQHF
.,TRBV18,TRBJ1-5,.,TGTGCCAGCTCATCGCAACATGGTGAAGGCAATCAGCCCCAGCATTTT,CASSSQHGEGNQPQHF
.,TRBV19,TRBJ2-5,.,TGTGCCAGTAGTATTCAGATAACTGATCCCCGGGAGACCCAGTACTTC,CASSIQITDPRETQYF
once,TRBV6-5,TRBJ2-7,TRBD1,TGTGCCAGCAGTTACCAGAAGACAGGGCTCTACGAGCAGTACTTC,CASSYQKTGLYEQYF
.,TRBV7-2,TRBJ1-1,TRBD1,TGTGCCAGCAGCTCCCGACAGGGAAGGACTGAAGCTTTCTTT,CASSSRQGRTEAFF
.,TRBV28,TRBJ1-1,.,TGTGCCAGTGGTGGGGGACCGGGCACTGAAGCTTTCTTT,CASGGGPGTEAFF
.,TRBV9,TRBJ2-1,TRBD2,TGTGCCAGCAGCCAAGCTAGCGGGGGGCCCAACAATGAGCAGTTCTTC,CASSQASGGPNNEQFF
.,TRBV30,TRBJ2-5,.,TGTGCCTGGAGTAAGACTTACCAAGAGACCCAGTACTTC,CAWSKTYQETQYF
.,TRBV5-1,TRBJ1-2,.,TGCGCCAGCAGCACTTACAACGTTGACTATGGCTACACCTTC,CASSTYNVDYGYTF
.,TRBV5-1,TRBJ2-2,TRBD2,TGCGCCAGCACAACGGGACTAGCGGGGAACACCGGGGAGCTGTTTTTT,CASTTGLAGNTGELFF
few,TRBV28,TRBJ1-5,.,TGTGCCAGCAGTACCTATCAGCCCCAGCATTTT,CASSTYQPQHF
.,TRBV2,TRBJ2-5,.,TGTGCCAGCAGTGAGGGGCAGCTGGGGGGAGAGACCCAGTACTTC,CASSEGQLGGETQYF